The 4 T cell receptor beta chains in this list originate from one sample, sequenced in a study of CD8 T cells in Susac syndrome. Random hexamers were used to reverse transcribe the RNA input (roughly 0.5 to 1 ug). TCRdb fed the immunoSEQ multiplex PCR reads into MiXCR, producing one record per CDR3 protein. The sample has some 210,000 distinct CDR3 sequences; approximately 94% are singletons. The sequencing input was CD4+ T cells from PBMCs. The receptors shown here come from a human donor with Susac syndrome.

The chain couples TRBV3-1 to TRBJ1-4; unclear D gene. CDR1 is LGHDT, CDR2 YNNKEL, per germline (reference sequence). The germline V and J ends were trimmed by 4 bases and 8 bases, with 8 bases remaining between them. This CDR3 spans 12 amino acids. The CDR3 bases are TGTGCCAGCAGCCGCTACGGCGAAAAACTGTTTTTT. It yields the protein CASSRYGEKLFF. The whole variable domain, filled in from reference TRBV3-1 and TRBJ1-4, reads DTAVSQTPKYLVTQMGNDKSIKCEQNLGHDTMYWYKQDSKKFLKIMFSYNNKELIINETVPNRFSPKSPDKAHLNLHINSLELGDSAVYFCASSRYGEKLFFGSGTQLSVL.

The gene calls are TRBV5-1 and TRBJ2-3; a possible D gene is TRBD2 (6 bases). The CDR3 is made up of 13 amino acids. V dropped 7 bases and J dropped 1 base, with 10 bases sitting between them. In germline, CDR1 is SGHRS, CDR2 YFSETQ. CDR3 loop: CASLGGGTDTQYF. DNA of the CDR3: TGCGCCAGCCTCGGGGGAGGCACAGATACGCAGTATTTT.

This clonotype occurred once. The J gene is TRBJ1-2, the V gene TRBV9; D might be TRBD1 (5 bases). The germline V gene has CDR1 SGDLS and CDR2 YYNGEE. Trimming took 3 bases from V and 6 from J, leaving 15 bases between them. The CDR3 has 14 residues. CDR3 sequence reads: CASSASSGMNGYTF. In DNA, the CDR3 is TGTGCCAGCAGCGCTAGTTCAGGGATGAATGGCTACACCTTC. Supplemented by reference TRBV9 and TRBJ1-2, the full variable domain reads DSGVTQTPKHLITATGQRVTLRCSPRSGDLSVYWYQQSLDQGLQFLIQYYNGEERAKGNILERFSAQQFPDLHSELNLSSLELGDSALYFCASSASSGMNGYTFGSGTRLTVV.

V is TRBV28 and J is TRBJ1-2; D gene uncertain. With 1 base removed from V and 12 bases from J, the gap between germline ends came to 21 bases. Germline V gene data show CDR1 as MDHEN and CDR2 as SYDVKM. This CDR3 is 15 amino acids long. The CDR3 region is CASSLSVNPQWANTF. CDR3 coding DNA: TGTGCCAGCAGTTTATCCGTAAACCCGCAGTGGGCAAACACCTTC.